Listed here are 30 T cell receptor beta chains from one sample, sequenced in a study of T-cell reconstitution after alpha-beta-depleted transplantation in children. As it was prepared, the TCRbeta library received unique molecular identifiers. TCRdb re-derived calls from the PCR reads in MiXCR, one entry per CDR3 protein. The sample contains about 610,000 distinct CDR3 sequences, over 9.5% of which appear only once. The sample here was PBMCs from the stem cell graft donor, taken from the stem cell graft. Receptor source: a human donor who donated a stem cell graft to a child with acute myeloid leukemia.

In this sample, this clonotype turned up many times. The chain joins TRBV7-2 to TRBJ2-1, with 13 nucleotides matching TRBD2. Looked up from germline, CDR1 is SGHTA and CDR2 is FQGNSA. V was pared by 5 bases and J by 10 bases, with 5 bases of the junction left unmatched. The CDR3 consists of 14 residues. CDR3 residues: CASSRTSGSWEQFF. The CDR3 DNA follows: TGTGCCAGCAGCCGGACTAGCGGGAGTTGGGAGCAGTTCTTC.

This clonotype occurred many times. The chain employs TRBV7-9 and TRBJ2-5; no definite D call. This CDR3 has 13 amino acids. In germline, CDR1 is SEHNR, CDR2 FQNEAQ (reference sequence). V was shortened by 1 base and J by 4 bases, with 7 bases between the two germline ends. The CDR3 coding sequence is TGTGCCAGCAGCTTAGTGACCGGAGAGACCCAGTACTTC. Amino acid sequence: CASSLVTGETQYF.

This clonotype was detected a few times. V and J are TRBV21-1 and TRBJ1-5; TRBD1, as called in the table, went unchecked against the DNA. TRBV21-1 is reported as a pseudogene. The CDR3 spans 15 residues. The DNA for the CDR3 is TGTGCCAGCAGTCCCGATCGGGACGCAAATCAGCCCCAGCATTTT. Amino acid sequence: CASSPDRDANQPQHF.

This clonotype has just a few counts. The V call is TRBV5-5, the J call TRBJ2-5; the D gene is possibly TRBD2 (5 bases). Germline V lookup: CDR1 SGHKS, CDR2 YYEKEE (reference sequence). The length of the CDR3 is 13 residues. Deletions cut 4 bases from V and 7 bases from J, with 14 bases between. CDR3 nucleotide sequence: TGTGCCAGCAGCCCGGAGGTCCGTGGGACCCAGTACTTC. Amino acid sequence: CASSPEVRGTQYF. Full variable domain (rest looked up from reference TRBV5-5 and TRBJ2-5): DAGVTQSPTHLIKTRGQQVTLRCSPISGHKSVSWYQQVLGQGPQFIFQYYEKEERGRGNFPDRFSARQFPNYSSELNVNALLLGDSALYLCASSPEVRGTQYFGPGTRLLVL.

Only a few counts were recorded for this clonotype. The V call is TRBV7-2, the J call TRBJ2-5; D call uncertain. Germline V gene data show CDR1 as SGHTA and CDR2 as FQGNSA. CDR3 length: 13 residues. Trimming took off 2 bases at V and 5 bases at J, with 9 bases between the two ends. The CDR3 spells CASSLRYTETQYF. CDR3 sequence (DNA): TGTGCCAGCAGCTTAAGATACACGGAGACCCAGTACTTC.

The chain joins TRBV7-9 to TRBJ1-1; D is possibly TRBD1 (5 bases). Per germline, CDR1 SEHNR and CDR2 FQNEAQ (reference sequence). With 5 bases removed from V and 4 bases from J, the gap between germline ends came to 17 bases. CDR3 length: 15 amino acids. The DNA for the CDR3 is TGTGCCAGCAGCCCGGTGTTGGGTAGGGGCACTGAAGCTTTCTTT. This translates into CASSPVLGRGTEAFF.

The genes are TRBV3-1 and TRBJ2-2; TRBD1 agrees at 12 bases. The ends lost 8 bases at V and 4 bases at J; junction bases unmatched: 14. Germline values: CDR1 LGHDT, CDR2 YNNKEL (reference sequence). This CDR3 comprises 18 residues. The DNA for the CDR3 is TGTGCCAGCTGTTTATGGGACAGGGGGCGGCTGGGCACCGGGGAGCTGTTTTTT. Translated: CASCLWDRGRLGTGELFF.

The sample holds a few counts of this clonotype. The chain links TRBV18 to TRBJ2-1, with D possibly being TRBD1 or TRBD2 (5 bases each). Between the trimmed V and J ends, which lost 3 bases and 12 bases, there was a span of 15 bases. Germline assignment: CDR1 KGHSH and CDR2 LQKENI. The length of the CDR3 is 13 residues. As DNA, the CDR3 is TGTGCCAGCTCACCTGGGACGCAGGTTTCGCAGTTCTTC. Residues: CASSPGTQVSQFF. Looking up the rest from reference TRBV18 and TRBJ2-1 gives the full variable domain: NAGVMQNPRHLVRRRGQEARLRCSPMKGHSHVYWYRQLPEEGLKFMVYLQKENIIDESGMPKERFSAEFPKEGPSILRIQQVVRGDSAAYFCASSPGTQVSQFFGPGTRLTVL.

This clonotype has only a few counts. The chain carries TRBV4-3 and TRBJ1-3; no reliable D call. Germline V gene data show CDR1 as LGHNA and CDR2 as YSLEER. The CDR3 has 13 residues. Trimming pared 1 base from V and 4 bases from J, leaving 5 bases between. DNA of the CDR3: TGCGCCAGCAGCCAAGGAGTCGGAAACACCATATATTTT. Its translation is CASSQGVGNTIYF.

V gene TRBV25-1 combines with J gene TRBJ2-1, with D hard to call. The germline V gene encodes CDR1 MGHDK and CDR2 SYGVNS. The CDR3 has 16 residues. The V end lost 1 base, the J end lost 0 bases, and 10 bases lay between the germline ends. The CDR3 reads CASSESKGTSYNEQFF. CDR3 in DNA: TGTGCCAGCAGTGAATCTAAGGGTACCTCCTACAATGAGCAGTTCTTC. The whole variable domain, remainder taken from reference TRBV25-1 and TRBJ2-1, is EADIYQTPRYLVIGTGKKITLECSQTMGHDKMYWYQQDPGMELHLIHYSYGVNSTEKGDLSSESTVSRIRTEHFPLTLESARPSHTSQYLCASSESKGTSYNEQFFGPGTRLTVL.

The chain recombines TRBV7-2 with TRBJ2-1, with 8 nucleotides matching TRBD1. The J segment lost 14 bases and the V segment lost 4 bases, leaving 16 bases of the junction unmatched. The length of the CDR3 is 15 residues. Germline CDR1 reads SGHTA; CDR2 reads FQGNSA. CDR3: CASSSSRGQSTREFF. CDR3 DNA sequence: TGTGCCAGCAGCTCGAGCAGGGGGCAATCGACGCGGGAGTTCTTC.

V gene TRBV30 combines with J gene TRBJ1-1; maybe TRBD1 (5 bases). The germline CDR1 and CDR2 sequences are GTSNPN and SVGIG (reference sequence). Trimming pared 0 bases from V and 1 base from J, leaving 9 bases between. This CDR3 contains 14 residues. The CDR3 DNA reads as TGTGCCTGGAGTGTCGGCAGGGCGAACACTGAAGCTTTCTTT. This translates into CAWSVGRANTEAFF.

This clonotype was observed a few times. The chain uses TRBV20-1 and TRBJ2-4; tentative D call: TRBD2 (6 bases). The CDR3 has 16 residues. The ends were cut back, 3 bases at V and 3 bases at J, with 18 bases in the middle. Germline V gene sequence: CDR1 DFQATT, CDR2 SNEGSKA (reference sequence). The CDR3 region has the DNA TGCAGTGCTAGGGTTATGGCGGGATTCGGCAAAAACATTCAGTACTTC. This translates into CSARVMAGFGKNIQYF.

The sample holds a few counts of this clonotype. J is TRBJ2-3 and V is TRBV9; 12 bases are a match to TRBD2. Germline CDR1 SGDLS, CDR2 YYNGEE. J gave up 1 base and V 3 bases, and 3 bases lay outside the gene matches. The CDR3 extends over 16 amino acids. The CDR3 region is CASSARTSGGTDTQYF. The DNA of the CDR3 is TGTGCCAGCAGCGCCCGGACTAGCGGGGGCACAGATACGCAGTATTTT.

This clonotype was recorded many times. The gene calls are TRBV27 and TRBJ2-5; D ambiguous. The CDR3 is 11 amino acids. Per the germline V gene, CDR1 is MNHEY and CDR2 is SMNVEV (reference sequence). The V end lost 9 bases, the J end lost 5 bases, and 10 bases lay between the germline ends. The CDR3 DNA reads TGTGCCAGTCAGGTTTGGGAGACCCAGTACTTC. It specifies CASQVWETQYF.

The rearrangement joins TRBV20-1 to TRBJ2-1, with TRBD2 matching over 8 bases. Germline CDR1 reads DFQATT; CDR2 reads SNEGSKA (reference sequence). The junction had 14 bases not matched to a gene; V was cut back by 5 bases and J by 8 bases. The CDR3 contains 15 residues. The CDR3 sequence: CSARAGSGRVDEQFF. The CDR3 DNA reads TGCAGTGCTCGAGCGGGCAGCGGGAGAGTAGATGAGCAGTTCTTC.

This clonotype was counted at least ten times. The chain has TRBV5-1 and TRBJ1-1; possible D gene TRBD1, 5 bases. The CDR3 runs 15 residues. Germline CDR1 SGHRS, CDR2 YFSETQ. With 0 bases removed from V and 1 base from J, the gap between germline ends came to 10 bases. The CDR3 spells CASSLGQHKNTEAFF. CDR3 nucleotide sequence: TGCGCCAGCAGCTTGGGACAGCACAAGAACACTGAAGCTTTCTTT.

The table lists this clonotype with many counts. The chain joins TRBV20-1 to TRBJ2-7, with unresolved D. CDR3 length: 12 amino acids. Germline loops: CDR1 DFQATT, CDR2 SNEGSKA (reference sequence). V was cut by 1 base and J by 6 bases, with 10 bases left in between. CDR3 DNA: TGCAGTGCTAGAGTGGATCCTAGCGAGCAGTACTTC. Encoded protein: CSARVDPSEQYF.

V is TRBV4-3 and J is TRBJ1-1; no clear D. V lost 3 bases and J 4 bases, leaving 12 bases between the germline ends. This CDR3 has 14 residues. CDR1 and CDR2 from the germline V gene are LGHNA and YSLEER. The CDR3 coding sequence is TGCGCCAGCAGCCAGGATCAGAGCCTCACTGAAGCTTTCTTT. It specifies CASSQDQSLTEAFF.

This clonotype was picked up a small number of times. The chain combines TRBV29-1 with TRBJ2-7, with 14 bases matching TRBD2. Per germline, CDR1 SQVTM and CDR2 ANQGSEA. This CDR3 is built from 15 residues. After removal of 7 bases from V and 4 bases from J, the junction contained 9 bases not matched to a gene. The CDR3 DNA follows: TGCAGCGCCGGGACTAGCGGGGGTCGAGGGTACGAGCAGTACTTC. Amino acids: CSAGTSGGRGYEQYF.

The chain recombines TRBV4-3 with TRBJ1-2; 10 nucleotides align to TRBD1. CDR1 LGHNA and CDR2 YSLEER come from the germline V gene. Germline trimming cut 2 bases from V and 2 bases from J; bases unmatched to any gene: 11. This CDR3 spans 18 amino acids. The CDR3 DNA reads TGCGCCAGCAGCCAATCCGGGACAGGGGAAGTCACGAACTATGGCTACACCTTC. Translation: CASSQSGTGEVTNYGYTF.

This clonotype was picked up a small number of times. V is TRBV11-3 and J is TRBJ2-3, with TRBD1 matching over 9 bases. V shed 2 bases and J 0 bases; nucleotides not matched to a gene: 12. This CDR3 is built from 19 residues. Per germline, CDR1 SGHNT and CDR2 YENEEA. The CDR3 sequence is CASSLRTGVNLPSTDTQYF. The CDR3 region has the DNA TGTGCCAGCAGCTTACGGACAGGGGTTAACTTACCTAGCACAGATACGCAGTATTTT.

The chain links TRBV7-2 to TRBJ1-1; D ambiguous. Per the germline V gene, CDR1 is SGHTA and CDR2 is FQGNSA. The length of the CDR3 is 15 residues. V was pared by 0 bases and J by 3 bases, with 11 bases between. The CDR3 DNA follows: TGTGCCAGCAGCTTAGCTTTTCCCGCGGACACTGAAGCTTTCTTT. Amino acid sequence: CASSLAFPADTEAFF.

Only a few counts were recorded for this clonotype. The J gene is TRBJ2-5, the V gene TRBV20-1; tentatively, D is TRBD2 (5 bases). The germline V gene has CDR1 DFQATT and CDR2 SNEGSKA (reference sequence). The CDR3 is 13 amino acids. Deletions cut 2 bases from V and 3 bases from J, with 10 bases between. As DNA, the CDR3 is TGCAGTGCTAGATCGGAGAGGGAAGAGACCCAGTACTTC. Residues: CSARSEREETQYF.

This clonotype was seen at least ten times. At one boundary the junction diverges from the germline segment, which might be a read error. The chain carries TRBV5-1 and TRBJ2-3; D is undetermined. The CDR3 covers 12 residues. From germline, CDR1 is SGHRS and CDR2 YFSETQ. CDR3 DNA sequence: TGTGCCAGCAGCTTAAGCACAGATACGCAGTATTTT. Encoded protein: CASSLSTDTQYF.

This clonotype occurred a few times. The rearrangement uses TRBV10-3 and TRBJ1-2; D is perhaps TRBD1 (6 bases). CDR1 is ENHRY and CDR2 is SYGVKD in the germline V gene. Trimming cost V 5 bases and J 3 bases, with 13 bases left between them. This CDR3 region has 14 residues. CDR3 residues: CAISFQGQDYGYTF. The CDR3, as DNA: TGTGCCATCAGTTTTCAGGGGCAGGACTATGGCTACACCTTC.

This clonotype was observed many times. The chain is built from TRBV7-9 and TRBJ1-4; D is possibly TRBD1 (5 bases). The CDR3 length is 13 residues. Trimming stripped 5 bases from V and 8 bases from J, with 12 bases between. Germline CDR1 and CDR2: SEHNR and FQNEAQ (reference sequence). The CDR3 DNA follows: TGTGCCAGCAGCCGGGACGCAGAAGAAAAACTGTTTTTT. Its protein product is CASSRDAEEKLFF.

In its sample, this clonotype was seen a few times. The J gene is TRBJ2-5, the V gene TRBV4-3; the D gene is possibly TRBD1 (6 bases). Germline CDR1 and CDR2: LGHNA and YSLEER. The CDR3 sequence is 15 residues long. V was clipped by 0 bases and J by 2 bases, with 10 bases between them. This chain's CDR3 is CASSQDLTGQETQYF. The CDR3 DNA reads TGCGCCAGCAGCCAAGATCTTACAGGGCAAGAGACCCAGTACTTC.

At least ten counts were recorded for this clonotype. V and J are TRBV28 and TRBJ1-1; 12 bases map to TRBD1. Trimming took 5 bases from V and 4 from J; bases not matched to a gene: 8. Per the germline V gene, CDR1 is MDHEN and CDR2 is SYDVKM. The CDR3 sequence is 16 residues long. Written as DNA, the CDR3 is TGTGCCAGCAGTCCGGGGACAGGGGGCGCGAGCACTGAAGCTTTCTTT. Protein product: CASSPGTGGASTEAFF.

In its sample, this clonotype was seen a few times. The rearrangement links TRBV6-1 to TRBJ2-1; D is undetermined. The V gene lost 7 bases and the J gene lost 3 bases, with 16 bases spanning the gap. Germline lookup yields CDR1 MNHNS and CDR2 SASEGT. The CDR3 is made up of 15 amino acids. The chain's CDR3 is CASTMDRTIYNEQFF. CDR3 DNA: TGTGCCAGCACTATGGACCGAACCATCTACAATGAGCAGTTCTTC.